The 20 T cell receptor beta chains listed next were all sequenced from one sample in a study of T cell responses to AZD1222 COVID-19 vaccine. Assay: immunoSEQ multiplex PCR; the TCRdb copy retains only in-frame clones and omits some. Of roughly 92,000 clones detected, 85% to 90% appear once; the ten largest clones hold less than 5%. This specimen was peripheral blood, taken 28 days after the second AZD1222 dose. The receptors shown here come from an adult who received the AZD1222 COVID-19 vaccine.

The genes are TRBV2 and TRBJ2-7; D unclear. The CDR3 has 12 residues. The germline CDR1 and CDR2 sequences are SNHLY and FYNNEI. Trimming took off 2 bases at V and 6 bases at J, with 8 bases between the two ends. CDR3 in amino acids: CASSELVPEQYF. CDR3 sequence (DNA): TGTGCCAGCAGTGAACTGGTTCCCGAGCAGTACTTC.

The chain carries TRBV5-6 and TRBJ2-5; no reliable D call. V shed 4 bases and J shed 2 bases, with 3 bases lying between them. CDR3 size: 11 residues. Germline V gene lookup returns CDR1 SGHDT and CDR2 YYEEEE. CDR3 sequence: CASSTQETQYF. As DNA, the CDR3 is TGTGCCAGCAGCACTCAAGAGACCCAGTACTTC.

This clone showed up just a few times. The gene calls are TRBV15 and TRBJ1-1; D is possibly TRBD1 (6 bases). Germline lookup yields CDR1 LNHNV and CDR2 YYDKDF (reference sequence). The CDR3 contains 13 residues. V lost 4 bases to trimming and J lost 7 bases, with 13 bases between them. The CDR3 spells CATSTSRGVEAFF. CDR3 DNA: TGTGCCACCAGCACGAGCAGGGGCGTTGAAGCTTTCTTT.

This clone was observed a handful of times. The rearrangement joins TRBV20-1 to TRBJ1-2; D is unclear. Looked up from germline, CDR1 is DFQATT and CDR2 is SNEGSKA (reference sequence). This CDR3 spans 12 amino acids. Trimming pared 3 bases from V and 5 bases from J, leaving 10 bases between. This chain's CDR3 is CSASLGRYGYTF. The CDR3 DNA follows: TGCAGTGCTAGTTTAGGGCGTTATGGCTACACCTTC.

V usage is TRBV3-1 (or the pseudogene TRBV3-2) and J usage is TRBJ1-2; D call uncertain. This CDR3 is built from 12 residues. V gave up 4 bases and J gave up 9 bases, with 12 bases separating them. The germline V gene encodes CDR1 LGHDT and CDR2 YNNKEL (reference sequence). Here the CDR3 reads CASSLGQFSYTF. CDR3 sequence (DNA): TGTGCCAGCAGCCTCGGGCAGTTTAGCTACACCTTC.

V is TRBV27 and J is TRBJ2-7; D is perhaps TRBD1 (5 bases). This CDR3 region has 15 residues. Germline assignment: CDR1 MNHEY and CDR2 SMNVEV (reference sequence). V was shortened by 1 base and J by 0 bases, with 10 bases between the two germline ends. The CDR3 coding sequence is TGTGCCAGCAGTTTATTCAGGGTTAGCTCCTACGAGCAGTACTTC. Its translation: CASSLFRVSSYEQYF.

The gene calls are TRBV19 and TRBJ1-1; D not certain. V was shortened by 4 bases and J by 3 bases, with 9 bases between the two germline ends. CDR1 is LNHDA and CDR2 is SQIVND in the germline V gene (reference sequence). This CDR3 contains 13 residues. CDR3 in amino acids: CASSRWGDTEAFF. The CDR3 region has the DNA TGTGCCAGTAGTAGATGGGGAGACACTGAAGCTTTCTTT.

The gene calls are TRBV15 and TRBJ2-1, with 10 bases matching TRBD1. Trimming removed 7 bases from V and 7 bases from J; junction bases left unmatched: 10. Per germline, CDR1 LNHNV and CDR2 YYDKDF (reference sequence). The CDR3 has 15 residues. The DNA for the CDR3 is TGTGCCACCACCCGGGACAGGGGTGGTAGGAATGAGCAGTTCTTC. Residues: CATTRDRGGRNEQFF.

Here the CDR3 reads CASSRGQGAGYGYTF. Written as DNA, the CDR3 is TGTGCCAGCAGCAGGGGACAGGGGGCAGGCTATGGCTACACCTTC. This sequence joins TRBV5-8 and TRBJ1-2; 12 bases agree with TRBD1. CDR3 length: 15 residues. Trimming removed 4 bases from V and 4 bases from J; junction bases left unmatched: 5. Germline lookup yields CDR1 SGHTS and CDR2 YDEGEE.

As to this clone: At the DNA level, this CDR3 is encoded by other sequences in the same sample as well. This sequence joins TRBV18 and TRBJ2-3, with no clear D. The length of the CDR3 is 12 residues. CDR1 and CDR2 (germline): KGHSH, LQKENI. Trimming shortened V by 3 bases and J by 3 bases, and 4 bases separated the two germline ends. The CDR3 DNA reads TGTGCCAGCTCACCTTCGACAGATACGCAGTATTTT. Amino acid sequence: CASSPSTDTQYF.

The chain uses TRBV7-2 and TRBJ2-5, with TRBD1 as a possible D gene (6 bases). V shed 0 bases and J shed 5 bases, with 10 bases lying between them. From germline, CDR1 is SGHTA and CDR2 FQGNSA. The CDR3 sequence is 14 residues long. CDR3 residues: CASSLAGAWETQYF. DNA for the CDR3: TGTGCCAGCAGCTTAGCGGGGGCCTGGGAGACCCAGTACTTC.

This clone was counted a single time. This chain connects TRBV10-2 to TRBJ1-1; TRBD1 matches 7 bases. After removal of 2 bases from V and 4 bases from J, the junction contained 4 bases not matched to a gene. The CDR3 runs to 14 residues. The germline gives CDR1 WSHSY, CDR2 SAAADI. The chain's CDR3 is CASSEKGAVTEAFF. The CDR3 DNA follows: TGCGCCAGCAGTGAGAAGGGGGCGGTCACTGAAGCTTTCTTT.

The rearrangement links TRBV5-5 to TRBJ1-1; D is ambiguous. Deletions cut 4 bases from V and 1 base from J, with 14 bases between. Germline lookup yields CDR1 SGHKS and CDR2 YYEKEE (reference sequence). The length of the CDR3 is 15 residues. CDR3 region: CASSEQAQSNTEAFF. The DNA for the CDR3 is TGTGCCAGCAGCGAACAAGCCCAGTCGAACACTGAAGCTTTCTTT.

The V call is TRBV5-4, the J call TRBJ2-3; D not resolved. The germline gives CDR1 SGHNT, CDR2 YYREEE (reference sequence). The CDR3 loop spans 12 amino acids. V lost 2 bases, J lost 4 bases, and 5 bases lay in between. This CDR3 reads CASSLPADTQYF. CDR3 nucleotide sequence: TGTGCCAGCAGCTTACCCGCAGATACGCAGTATTTT.

The genes are TRBV5-1 and TRBJ1-5; 7 nucleotides align to TRBD1. The germline gives CDR1 SGHRS, CDR2 YFSETQ. V shed 5 bases, J shed 0 bases, and the junction held 5 bases outside the gene matches. The CDR3 is 15 residues long. This CDR3 reads CASRRDSYSNQPQHF. The CDR3 nucleotides are TGCGCCAGCAGACGGGACAGTTATAGCAATCAGCCCCAGCATTTT.

This chain connects TRBV5-6 to TRBJ1-3; TRBD1 aligns across 9 bases. Germline CDR1 reads SGHDT; CDR2 reads YYEEEE. V trimming: 5 bases; J trimming: 1 base; junction bases outside the gene matches: 7. This CDR3 region has 16 residues. For the CDR3, the DNA is TGTGCCAGCAGTCGTCTCGGGACAGGGTCTGGAAACACCATATATTTT. Translation gives CASSRLGTGSGNTIYF.

The chain links TRBV4-2 to TRBJ2-3; TRBD2 agrees at 13 bases. Germline CDR1 LGHNA, CDR2 YNFKEQ. The CDR3 totals 18 residues. V dropped 0 bases and J dropped 2; count of bases not matched to a gene: 5. CDR3 region: CASSQEGTSGVPTDTQYF. The CDR3 nucleotides are TGTGCCAGCAGCCAAGAAGGGACTAGCGGGGTACCCACAGATACGCAGTATTTT.

The V and J genes are TRBV10-1 and TRBJ1-1; 7 positions match TRBD1. CDR1 WNHNN and CDR2 SYGVQD come from the germline V gene (reference sequence). V shed 6 bases and J 3 bases; nucleotides not matched to a gene: 7. The CDR3 has 14 residues. CDR3 region: CASRPTGLDTEAFF. In nucleotides, the CDR3 is TGCGCCAGCAGACCGACAGGGTTGGACACTGAAGCTTTCTTT.

The chain carries TRBV5-8 and TRBJ2-3; tentatively, D is TRBD2 (5 bases). CDR1 and CDR2 from the germline V gene are SGHTS and YDEGEE. Trimming pared 4 bases from V and 5 bases from J, leaving 14 bases between. CDR3 length equals 14 residues. The CDR3 region has the DNA TGTGCCAGCAGCAGGAAAACTAGGGAAGATACGCAGTATTTT. This gives the protein CASSRKTREDTQYF.

This chain links TRBV6-5 with TRBJ2-3; 8 bases line up with TRBD2. The V and J ends lost 6 bases and 4 bases, in that order; junction bases with no gene match: 6. This CDR3 contains 14 residues. Germline assignment: CDR1 MNHEY and CDR2 SVGAGI. In DNA form, the CDR3 reads TGTGCCAGCAGGCCGGGGGGGCGGGCAGATACGCAGTATTTT. This sequence encodes CASRPGGRADTQYF.